One and the same sample provided the 18 T cell receptor beta chains below, sequenced in a study of cytomegalovirus exposure and HLA in healthy donors. The primer mix had 60 Vbeta and 13 Jbeta primers. Repertoires were generated with immunoSEQ multiplex PCR, while TCRdb's copy carries only in-frame clones and drops some. The sample has around 170,000 clones; 65% to 75% are singletons. The specimen sequenced was PBMCs. The source is a girl aged 5-17 years in good health and CMV-seronegative.

This rearrangement joins TRBV6-1 to TRBJ1-1; D is perhaps TRBD1 (5 bases). V was shortened by 10 bases and J by 1 base, with 19 bases between the two germline ends. The CDR3 totals 15 residues. Looked up from germline, CDR1 is MNHNS and CDR2 is SASEGT. The CDR3 region has the DNA TGTGCCACCCCCGGGGGGGAGGTGACGAACACTGAAGCTTTCTTT. It codes for CATPGGEVTNTEAFF.

This clone was detected a few times. This sequence joins TRBV6-1 and TRBJ2-5; D is unclear. Germline values: CDR1 MNHNS, CDR2 SASEGT. V lost 2 bases and J 5 bases, leaving 12 bases between the germline ends. This CDR3 is 14 amino acids long. DNA for the CDR3: TGTGCCAGCAGTGAACGGGTGGAACGGGAGACCCAGTACTTC. Amino acid sequence: CASSERVERETQYF.

Concerning this clone itself: The junction departs from germline at one end; a sequencing error may be responsible. V is TRBV7-9 and J is TRBJ2-7; tentatively, D is TRBD1 (6 bases). The germline gives CDR1 SEHNR, CDR2 FQNEAQ (reference sequence). CDR3 length: 14 residues. The CDR3 loop is CASSFYRVSSEQYF. In nucleotides, the CDR3 is TGTGCCAGCAGCTTTTACAGGGTGTCCTCCGAGCAGTACTTC.

The chain employs TRBV7-3 and TRBJ1-1; 8 nucleotides agree with TRBD1. CDR1 and CDR2 (germline): SGHTA, FQGTGA. The V segment lost 2 bases and the J segment 3 bases; nucleotides outside the gene matches: 5. This CDR3 has 15 amino acids. Here the CDR3 DNA reads TGTGCCAGCAGCTTAGGATACAGGGGGGACACTGAAGCTTTCTTT. This translates into CASSLGYRGDTEAFF. The full variable domain, completed using reference TRBV7-3 and TRBJ1-1, is GAGVSQTPSNKVTEKGKYVELRCDPISGHTALYWYRQSLGQGPEFLIYFQGTGAADDSGLPNDRFFAVRPEGSVSTLKIQRTERGDSAVYLCASSLGYRGDTEAFFGQGTRLTVV.

The gene calls are TRBV13 and TRBJ1-1; TRBD1 might be the D (5 bases). Between the trimmed V and J ends, which lost 5 bases and 3 bases, there was a span of 13 bases. This CDR3 spans 14 amino acids. Germline CDR1 and CDR2: PRHDT and FYEKMQ (reference sequence). The chain's CDR3 is CASSGGGSDTEAFF. CDR3 nucleotide sequence: TGTGCCAGCAGCGGTGGGGGGAGCGACACTGAAGCTTTCTTT.

This chain connects TRBV6-5 to TRBJ2-7; D is undetermined. From germline, CDR1 is MNHEY and CDR2 SVGAGI. V was clipped by 6 bases and J by 7 bases, with 10 bases between them. This CDR3 has 11 amino acids. DNA for the CDR3: TGTGCCAGCAGCACCCTGAGGGAGCAGTACTTC. Protein: CASSTLREQYF.

The rearrangement links TRBV2 to TRBJ2-5; 7 bases are shared with TRBD2. Germline V gene data show CDR1 as SNHLY and CDR2 as FYNNEI. The CDR3 totals 11 residues. Unmatched junction bases numbered 0, after V lost 9 bases and J lost 2 bases. CDR3 bases: TGTGCCAGAGCGGGGCAAGAGACCCAGTACTTC. It codes for CARAGQETQYF.

The rearrangement joins TRBV5-1 to TRBJ1-1; 9 bases are shared with TRBD1. Germline V gene lookup returns CDR1 SGHRS and CDR2 YFSETQ. CDR3 size: 14 residues. V gave up 7 bases and J gave up 0 bases; unmatched junction bases: 4. CDR3 nucleotides: TGCGCCAGCCGACAGGGGGGCTTGAACACTGAAGCTTTCTTT. Translating it yields CASRQGGLNTEAFF. Using reference TRBV5-1 and TRBJ1-1 for the parts outside the CDR3, the full variable domain is KAGVTQTPRYLIKTRGQQVTLSCSPISGHRSVSWYQQTPGQGLQFLFEYFSETQRNKGNFPGRFSGRQFSNSRSEMNVSTLELGDSALYLCASRQGGLNTEAFFGQGTRLTVV.

CDR3 in amino acids: CASSYSPGETEAFF. For the CDR3, the DNA is TGTGCCAGCAGCTATTCGCCGGGGGAAACTGAAGCTTTCTTT. The J gene is TRBJ1-1, the V gene TRBV7-9; D is possibly TRBD1 (5 bases). The ends were cut back, 4 bases at V and 5 bases at J, with 14 bases in the middle. Germline V lookup: CDR1 SEHNR, CDR2 FQNEAQ (reference sequence). CDR3 length equals 14 residues.

The genes are TRBV29-1 and TRBJ2-1; 10 bases match TRBD1. V was clipped by 8 bases and J by 2 bases; unmatched bases: 3. The CDR3 is made up of 13 amino acids. From germline, CDR1 is SQVTM and CDR2 ANQGSEA. The chain's CDR3 is CSSGQGAYNEQFF. The CDR3 DNA follows: TGCAGCTCTGGACAGGGGGCCTACAATGAGCAGTTCTTC.

A single count supports this clone. The J gene is TRBJ1-3, the V gene TRBV6-1; 9 nucleotides match TRBD1. Germline loops: CDR1 MNHNS, CDR2 SASEGT. This CDR3 is 12 amino acids long. Losses at the gene ends were 6 bases for V and 7 bases for J; bases not matched to a gene: 1. For the CDR3, the DNA is TGTGCCAGCAGCGGGACAGGGAACACCATATATTTT. Translated: CASSGTGNTIYF.

The chain combines TRBV4-2 with TRBJ1-2; D gene ambiguous. The CDR3 contains 18 residues. Germline V gene sequence: CDR1 LGHNA, CDR2 YNFKEQ. Between the trimmed V and J ends, which lost 0 bases and 4 bases, there was a span of 21 bases. Written as DNA, the CDR3 is TGTGCCAGCAGCCAAGAGACCTGGTCATCTTTTAGCGCCTATGGCTACACCTTC. Its translation is CASSQETWSSFSAYGYTF.

V is TRBV7-9 and J is TRBJ1-5, with 7 bases lining up with TRBD1. This CDR3 region has 16 residues. Germline lookup yields CDR1 SEHNR and CDR2 FQNEAQ (reference sequence). Trimming cost V 5 bases and J 3 bases; bases outside gene matches: 10. The CDR3 sequence: CASSVPGTDDNQPQHF. CDR3 nucleotide sequence: TGTGCCAGCAGCGTACCCGGGACAGATGACAATCAGCCCCAGCATTTT.

The chain recombines TRBV2 with TRBJ2-1; D might be TRBD2 (5 bases). The CDR3 spans 14 residues. Trimming removed 6 bases at V and 7 bases at J, with 16 bases between. The V gene's germline CDR1 is SNHLY and CDR2 FYNNEI. The CDR3 DNA follows: TGTGCCAGCAGGGAATGGGGTGGGGAGAATGAGCAGTTCTTC. This translates into CASREWGGENEQFF.

For this clone: The sample holds other DNA sequences that translate to the same CDR3. The rearrangement joins TRBV5-1 to TRBJ2-7; TRBD2 matches 8 bases. The germline CDR1 and CDR2 sequences are SGHRS and YFSETQ. V lost 0 bases, J lost 6 bases, and 5 bases stayed unmatched. This CDR3 has 14 amino acids. The CDR3 DNA follows: TGCGCCAGCAGCTTGGCGGGGGGGCTCGGCGAGCAGTACTTC. Protein: CASSLAGGLGEQYF. The full variable domain, rest sourced from reference TRBV5-1 and TRBJ2-7, is KAGVTQTPRYLIKTRGQQVTLSCSPISGHRSVSWYQQTPGQGLQFLFEYFSETQRNKGNFPGRFSGRQFSNSRSEMNVSTLELGDSALYLCASSLAGGLGEQYFGPGTRLTVT.

This chain links TRBV10-3 with TRBJ2-3; D is perhaps TRBD1 (6 bases). The CDR3 is 13 residues long. CDR1 ENHRY and CDR2 SYGVKD come from the germline V gene. V shed 10 bases and J shed 0 bases, with 11 bases lying between them. The DNA for the CDR3 is TGTGCCAATGGGGGCACTAGCACAGATACGCAGTATTTT. This codes for CANGGTSTDTQYF.

This clone has only one observation. The J gene is TRBJ2-7, the V gene TRBV5-6, with D maybe TRBD2 (6 bases). Germline lookup yields CDR1 SGHDT and CDR2 YYEEEE. This CDR3 comprises 14 residues. V was pared by 4 bases and J by 2 bases, with 13 bases between. The CDR3 reads CASSPAGYPYEQYF. As DNA, the CDR3 is TGTGCCAGCAGCCCGGCGGGATACCCCTACGAGCAGTACTTC.

The V gene is TRBV4-1, the J gene TRBJ1-6, with 8 bases aligning to TRBD1. Germline V gene lookup returns CDR1 MGHRA and CDR2 YSYEKL. This CDR3 is built from 15 residues. V lost 0 bases to trimming and J lost 9 bases; unmatched junction nucleotides: 4. CDR3 coding DNA: TGCGCCAGCAGCCAAGATAGAGACAGGGGTTCACCCCTCCACTTT. It specifies CASSQDRDRGSPLHF.